Reported below is one TCR beta chain. Its target is not known. The sample originates from a study of shared clonotypes between healthy human individuals. Study results and limitations: Across a few donors, naive CD4 shared approximately 4.5%, naive CD8 around 3.8%, memory CD4 roughly 2.3%, memory CD8 around 0.42%.

CDR3 size: 14 residues. The V gene's germline CDR1 is LNHDA and CDR2 SQIVND (reference sequence). Trimming took 5 bases from V and 9 from J, leaving 17 bases between them. Profiled with immunoSEQ multiplex PCR; TCRdb holds only in-frame clones, not every one. The sample lists roughly 640,000 clones; roughly 97% were seen once. The donors were adults (healthy and HIV-negative) with no recent acute infections or vaccinations. V usage is TRBV19 and J usage is TRBJ2-1; D assignment may be TRBD1 or TRBD2 (6 bases each). The sequencing input was naive CD4+ T cells sorted from blood. Documented subset: CD45RA+ positively selected. This TCR came from a woman aged 25 to 45 in good health. In DNA, the CDR3 is TGTGCCAGTAGTGGGGGCGCTCCGCGGGGTGAGCAGTTCTTC. Its translation is CASSGGAPRGEQFF.